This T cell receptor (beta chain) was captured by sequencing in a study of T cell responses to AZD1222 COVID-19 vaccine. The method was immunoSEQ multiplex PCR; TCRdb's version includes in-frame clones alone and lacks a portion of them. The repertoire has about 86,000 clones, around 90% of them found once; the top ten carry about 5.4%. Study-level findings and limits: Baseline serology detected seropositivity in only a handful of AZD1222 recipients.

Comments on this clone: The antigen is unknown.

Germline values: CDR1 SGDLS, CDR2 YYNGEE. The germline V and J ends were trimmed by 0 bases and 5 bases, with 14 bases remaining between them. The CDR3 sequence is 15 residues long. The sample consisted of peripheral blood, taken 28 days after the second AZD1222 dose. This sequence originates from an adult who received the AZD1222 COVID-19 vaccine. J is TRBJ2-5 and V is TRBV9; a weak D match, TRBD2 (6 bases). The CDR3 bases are TGTGCCAGCAGCGTAGTGGGGGGAGTTATGGAGACCCAGTACTTC. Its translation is CASSVVGGVMETQYF.